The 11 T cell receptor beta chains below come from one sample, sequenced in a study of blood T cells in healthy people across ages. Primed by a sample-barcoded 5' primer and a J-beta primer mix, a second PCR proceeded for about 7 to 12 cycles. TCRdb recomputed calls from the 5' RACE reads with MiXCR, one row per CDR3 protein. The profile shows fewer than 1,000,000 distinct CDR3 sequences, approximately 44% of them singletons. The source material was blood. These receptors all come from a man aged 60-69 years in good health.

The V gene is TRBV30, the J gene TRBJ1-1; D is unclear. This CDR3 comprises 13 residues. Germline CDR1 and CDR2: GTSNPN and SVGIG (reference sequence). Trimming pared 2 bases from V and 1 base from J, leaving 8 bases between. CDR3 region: CAWSIQPNTEAFF. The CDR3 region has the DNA TGTGCCTGGAGTATCCAGCCGAACACTGAAGCTTTCTTT.

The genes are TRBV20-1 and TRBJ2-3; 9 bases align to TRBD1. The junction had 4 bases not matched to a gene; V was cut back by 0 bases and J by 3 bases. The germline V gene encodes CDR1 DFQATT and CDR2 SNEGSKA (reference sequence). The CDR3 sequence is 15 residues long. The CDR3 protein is CSARDQDRGTDTQYF. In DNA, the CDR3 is TGCAGTGCTAGAGATCAGGACAGGGGTACAGATACGCAGTATTTT.

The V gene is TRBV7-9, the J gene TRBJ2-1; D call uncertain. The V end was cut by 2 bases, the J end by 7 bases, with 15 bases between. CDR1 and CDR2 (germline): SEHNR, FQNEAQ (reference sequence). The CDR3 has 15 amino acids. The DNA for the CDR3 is TGTGCCAGCAGCTTATTCGTCTCTCTAGTGAATGAGCAGTTCTTC. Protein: CASSLFVSLVNEQFF.

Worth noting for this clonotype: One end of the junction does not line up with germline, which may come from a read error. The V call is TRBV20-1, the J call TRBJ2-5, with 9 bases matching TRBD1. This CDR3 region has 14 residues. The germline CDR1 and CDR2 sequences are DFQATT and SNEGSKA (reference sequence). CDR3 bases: TGCAGTACTAGGGGTGGGACAGGGTATGAGACCCAGTACTTC. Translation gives CSTRGGTGYETQYF.

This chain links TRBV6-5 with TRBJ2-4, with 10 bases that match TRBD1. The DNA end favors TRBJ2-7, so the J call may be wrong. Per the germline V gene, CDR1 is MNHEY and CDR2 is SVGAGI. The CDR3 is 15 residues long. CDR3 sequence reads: CASNLGGTGDNEQYF. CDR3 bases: TGTGCCAGCAATCTTGGGGGGACAGGGGACAACGAGCAGTACTTC.

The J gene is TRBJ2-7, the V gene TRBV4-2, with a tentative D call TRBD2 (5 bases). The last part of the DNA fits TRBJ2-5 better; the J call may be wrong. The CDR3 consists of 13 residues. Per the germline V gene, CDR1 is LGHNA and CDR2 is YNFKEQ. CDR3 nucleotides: TGTGCCAGCAGCCCGACCTTAGCGGAGACCCAGTACTTC. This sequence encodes CASSPTLAETQYF.

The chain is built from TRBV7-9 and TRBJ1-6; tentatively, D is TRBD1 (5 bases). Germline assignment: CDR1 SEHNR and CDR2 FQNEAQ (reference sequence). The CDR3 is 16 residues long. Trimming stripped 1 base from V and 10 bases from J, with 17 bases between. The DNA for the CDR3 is TGTGCCAGCAGCTTAGGTCTAAGTGGGGGAGGCTCACCCCTCCACTTT. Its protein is CASSLGLSGGGSPLHF.

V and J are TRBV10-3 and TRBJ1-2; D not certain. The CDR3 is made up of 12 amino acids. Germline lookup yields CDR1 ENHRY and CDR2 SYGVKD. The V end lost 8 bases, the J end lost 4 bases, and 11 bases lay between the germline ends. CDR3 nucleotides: TGTGCCATCGGGCCGGGGATCTATGGCTACACCTTC. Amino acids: CAIGPGIYGYTF.

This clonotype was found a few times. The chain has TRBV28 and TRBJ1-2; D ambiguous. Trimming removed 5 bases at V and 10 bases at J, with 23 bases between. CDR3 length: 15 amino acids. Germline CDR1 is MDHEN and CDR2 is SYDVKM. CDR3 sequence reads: CASSPSDGNVLDYTF. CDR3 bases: TGTGCCAGCAGTCCGTCGGACGGGAACGTTCTGGACTACACCTTC.

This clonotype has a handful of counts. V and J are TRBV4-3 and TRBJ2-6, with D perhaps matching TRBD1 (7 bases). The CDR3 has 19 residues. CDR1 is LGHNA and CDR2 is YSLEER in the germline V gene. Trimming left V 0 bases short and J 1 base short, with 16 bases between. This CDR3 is CASSQDFAGQLSGANVLTF. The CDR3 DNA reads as TGCGCCAGCAGCCAAGATTTCGCGGGACAGTTATCTGGGGCCAACGTCCTGACTTTC.

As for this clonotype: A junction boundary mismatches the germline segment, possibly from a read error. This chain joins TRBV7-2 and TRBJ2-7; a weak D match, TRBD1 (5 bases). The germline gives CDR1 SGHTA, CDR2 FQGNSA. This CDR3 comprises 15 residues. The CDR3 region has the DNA TGTGCCGGCAGCCCCCGGACATCCACCTACAATGAGCAGTACTTC. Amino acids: CAGSPRTSTYNEQYF.